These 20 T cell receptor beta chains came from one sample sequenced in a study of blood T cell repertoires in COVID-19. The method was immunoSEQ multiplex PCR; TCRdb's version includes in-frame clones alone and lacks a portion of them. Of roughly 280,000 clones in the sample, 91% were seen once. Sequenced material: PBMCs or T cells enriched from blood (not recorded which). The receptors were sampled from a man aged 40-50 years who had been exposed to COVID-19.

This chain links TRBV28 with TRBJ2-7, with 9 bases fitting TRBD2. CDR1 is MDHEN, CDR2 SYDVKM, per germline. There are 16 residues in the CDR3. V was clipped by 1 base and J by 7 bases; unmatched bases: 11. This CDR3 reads CASSLFAGLAMQEQYF. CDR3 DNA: TGTGCCAGCAGTTTATTTGCGGGACTAGCCATGCAGGAGCAGTACTTC. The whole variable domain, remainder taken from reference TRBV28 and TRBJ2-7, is DVKVTQSSRYLVKRTGEKVFLECVQDMDHENMFWYRQDPGLGLRLIYFSYDVKMKEKGDIPEGYSVSREKKERFSLILESASTNQTSMYLCASSLFAGLAMQEQYFGPGTRLTVT.

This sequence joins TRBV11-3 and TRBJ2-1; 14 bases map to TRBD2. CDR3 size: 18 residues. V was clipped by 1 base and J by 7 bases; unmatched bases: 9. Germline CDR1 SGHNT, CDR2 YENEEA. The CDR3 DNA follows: TGTGCCAGCAGCTTAGGACTAGCGGGAGGGCAGTCGTGGAATGAGCAGTTCTTC. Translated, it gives CASSLGLAGGQSWNEQFF.

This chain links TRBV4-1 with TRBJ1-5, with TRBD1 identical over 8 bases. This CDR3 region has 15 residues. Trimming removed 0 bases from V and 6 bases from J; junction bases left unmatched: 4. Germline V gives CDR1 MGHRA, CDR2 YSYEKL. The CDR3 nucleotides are TGCGCCAGCAGCCAAGAGGGGCAGGGGGCTCAGCCCCAGCATTTT. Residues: CASSQEGQGAQPQHF.

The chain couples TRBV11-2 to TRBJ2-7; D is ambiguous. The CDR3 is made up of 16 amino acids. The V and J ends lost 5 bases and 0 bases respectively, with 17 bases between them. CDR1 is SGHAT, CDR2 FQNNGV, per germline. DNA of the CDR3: TGTGCCAGCAGCCCGACCCGCGGAACCTTCTCCTACGAGCAGTACTTC. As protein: CASSPTRGTFSYEQYF.

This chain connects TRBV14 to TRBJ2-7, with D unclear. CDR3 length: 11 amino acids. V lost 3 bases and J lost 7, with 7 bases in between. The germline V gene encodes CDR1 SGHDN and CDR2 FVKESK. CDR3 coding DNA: TGTGCCAGCAGCCATCACTGGGAGCAGTACTTC. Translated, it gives CASSHHWEQYF.

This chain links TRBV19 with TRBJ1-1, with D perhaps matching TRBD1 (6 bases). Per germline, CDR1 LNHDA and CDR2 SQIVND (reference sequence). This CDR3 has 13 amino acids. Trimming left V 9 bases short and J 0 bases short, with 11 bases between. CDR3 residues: CASSTGLNTEAFF. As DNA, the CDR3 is TGTGCCAGCTCAACAGGGTTGAACACTGAAGCTTTCTTT.

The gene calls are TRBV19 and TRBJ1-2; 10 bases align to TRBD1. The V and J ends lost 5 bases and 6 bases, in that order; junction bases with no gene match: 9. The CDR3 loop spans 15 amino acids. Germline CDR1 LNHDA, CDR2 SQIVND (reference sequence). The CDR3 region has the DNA TGTGCCAGTAGTGTTTTTTTGACAGGGGGCAATGGCTACACCTTC. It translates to CASSVFLTGGNGYTF.

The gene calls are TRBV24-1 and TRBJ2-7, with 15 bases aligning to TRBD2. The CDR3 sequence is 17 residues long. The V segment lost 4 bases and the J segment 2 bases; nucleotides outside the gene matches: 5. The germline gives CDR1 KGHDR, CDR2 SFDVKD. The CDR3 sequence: CATSDRGTSGRPYEQYF. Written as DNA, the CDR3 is TGTGCCACCAGTGACCGAGGGACTAGCGGGAGGCCCTACGAGCAGTACTTC.

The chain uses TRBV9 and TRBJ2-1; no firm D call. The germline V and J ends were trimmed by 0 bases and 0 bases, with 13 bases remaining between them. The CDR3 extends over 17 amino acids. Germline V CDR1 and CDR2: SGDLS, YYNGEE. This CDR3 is CASSVVDSMSSYNEQFF. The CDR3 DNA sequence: TGTGCCAGCAGCGTAGTTGATAGCATGAGCTCCTACAATGAGCAGTTCTTC.

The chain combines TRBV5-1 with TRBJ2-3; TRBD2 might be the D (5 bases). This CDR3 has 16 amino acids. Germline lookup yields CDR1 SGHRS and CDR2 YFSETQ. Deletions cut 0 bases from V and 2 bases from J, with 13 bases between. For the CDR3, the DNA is TGCGCCAGCAGCTTGGACGGTAGCGTAAACACAGATACGCAGTATTTT. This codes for CASSLDGSVNTDTQYF.

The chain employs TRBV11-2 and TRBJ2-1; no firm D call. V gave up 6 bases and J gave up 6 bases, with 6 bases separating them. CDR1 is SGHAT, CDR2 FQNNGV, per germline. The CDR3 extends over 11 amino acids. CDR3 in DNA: TGTGCCAGCAGGCAGATCAATGAGCAGTTCTTC. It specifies CASRQINEQFF.

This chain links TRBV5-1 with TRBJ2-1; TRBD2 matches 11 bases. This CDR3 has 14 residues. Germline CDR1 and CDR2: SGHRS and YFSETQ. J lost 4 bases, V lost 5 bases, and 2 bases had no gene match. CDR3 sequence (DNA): TGCGCCAGCAGACTAGCGGGAGATTACAATGAGCAGTTCTTC. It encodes CASRLAGDYNEQFF.

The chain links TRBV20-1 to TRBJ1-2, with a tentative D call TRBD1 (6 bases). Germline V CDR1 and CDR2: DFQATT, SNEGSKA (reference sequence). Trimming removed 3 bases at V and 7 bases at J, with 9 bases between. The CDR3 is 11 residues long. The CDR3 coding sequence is TGCAGTGCTAGGCACAGGGCTGGCTACACCTTC. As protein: CSARHRAGYTF.

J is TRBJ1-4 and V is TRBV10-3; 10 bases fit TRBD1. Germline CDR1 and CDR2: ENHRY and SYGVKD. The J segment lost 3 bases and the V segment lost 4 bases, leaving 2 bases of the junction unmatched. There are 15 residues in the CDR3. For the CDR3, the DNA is TGTGCCATCAGTGGGACAGGGGGTGCTAATGAAAAACTGTTTTTT. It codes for CAISGTGGANEKLFF.

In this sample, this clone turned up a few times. The CDR3 here is CASSLGSEQYF. The CDR3 nucleotides read TGTGCCAGCAGTTTAGGTAGCGAGCAGTACTTC. The J gene is TRBJ2-7, the V gene TRBV27, with no clear D. The V gene lost 2 bases and the J gene lost 6 bases, with 5 bases spanning the gap. The length of the CDR3 is 11 residues. Germline V CDR1 and CDR2: MNHEY, SMNVEV (reference sequence).

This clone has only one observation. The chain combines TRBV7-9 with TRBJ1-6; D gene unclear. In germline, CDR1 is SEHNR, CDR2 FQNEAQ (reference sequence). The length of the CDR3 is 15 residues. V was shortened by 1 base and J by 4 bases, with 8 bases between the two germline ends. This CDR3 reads CASSLESWYNSPLHF. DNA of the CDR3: TGTGCCAGCAGCTTAGAGAGTTGGTATAATTCACCCCTCCACTTT.

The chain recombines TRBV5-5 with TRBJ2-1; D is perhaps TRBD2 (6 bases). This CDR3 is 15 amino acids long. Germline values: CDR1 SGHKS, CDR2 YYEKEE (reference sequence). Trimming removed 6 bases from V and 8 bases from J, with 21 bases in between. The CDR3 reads CASIPGRDFMDEQFF. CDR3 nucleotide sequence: TGTGCCAGCATCCCGGGCCGGGACTTTATGGATGAGCAGTTCTTC.

The CDR3 loop is CASSHKETQYF. The CDR3 DNA reads as TGTGCCAGCAGTCACAAAGAGACCCAGTACTTC. The chain uses TRBV6-7 and TRBJ2-5; unclear D gene. TRBV6-7 is assigned to the ORF class and has an uncertain function. This CDR3 contains 11 residues. V dropped 5 bases and J dropped 3 bases, with 4 bases sitting between them.

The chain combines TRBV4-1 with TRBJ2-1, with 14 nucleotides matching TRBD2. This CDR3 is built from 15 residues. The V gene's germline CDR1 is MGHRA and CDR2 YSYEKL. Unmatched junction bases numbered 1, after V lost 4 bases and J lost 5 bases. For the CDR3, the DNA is TGCGCCAGCAGCCCGGGACTAGCGGGAGACAATGAGCAGTTCTTC. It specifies CASSPGLAGDNEQFF.

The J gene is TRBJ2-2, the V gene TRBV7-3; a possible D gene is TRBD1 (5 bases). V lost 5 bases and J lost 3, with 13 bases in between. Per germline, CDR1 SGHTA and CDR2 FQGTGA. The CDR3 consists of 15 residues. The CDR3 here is CASSGGRVDTGELFF. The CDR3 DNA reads TGTGCCAGCAGCGGTGGCAGGGTAGACACCGGGGAGCTGTTTTTT.